This section outlines one T cell receptor (beta chain) sequence together with its context. Sequencing was performed with immunoSEQ multiplex PCR; in TCRdb, only in-frame clones are kept and a portion is missing. The sample includes hundreds of thousands of clones, nearly 97% of them seen just once. This entry belongs to a study of shared clonotypes between healthy human individuals. The naive CD8 population came from CD45RO-negative cells selected for CCR7, without terminally differentiated effector memory CD45RA+ cells. The material sequenced was naive CD8+ T cells sorted from blood. This TCR was recovered from a woman aged 25-40 years in good health.

CDR3 sequence: CASGRDRVNGYTF. CDR3 sequence (DNA): TGTGCCAGCGGTAGGGACAGGGTCAATGGCTACACCTTC. The chain links TRBV6-1 to TRBJ1-2; 9 positions match TRBD1. Germline trimming cut 8 bases from V and 6 bases from J; bases unmatched to any gene: 7. CDR1 is MNHNS, CDR2 SASEGT, per germline. This CDR3 is 13 amino acids long.